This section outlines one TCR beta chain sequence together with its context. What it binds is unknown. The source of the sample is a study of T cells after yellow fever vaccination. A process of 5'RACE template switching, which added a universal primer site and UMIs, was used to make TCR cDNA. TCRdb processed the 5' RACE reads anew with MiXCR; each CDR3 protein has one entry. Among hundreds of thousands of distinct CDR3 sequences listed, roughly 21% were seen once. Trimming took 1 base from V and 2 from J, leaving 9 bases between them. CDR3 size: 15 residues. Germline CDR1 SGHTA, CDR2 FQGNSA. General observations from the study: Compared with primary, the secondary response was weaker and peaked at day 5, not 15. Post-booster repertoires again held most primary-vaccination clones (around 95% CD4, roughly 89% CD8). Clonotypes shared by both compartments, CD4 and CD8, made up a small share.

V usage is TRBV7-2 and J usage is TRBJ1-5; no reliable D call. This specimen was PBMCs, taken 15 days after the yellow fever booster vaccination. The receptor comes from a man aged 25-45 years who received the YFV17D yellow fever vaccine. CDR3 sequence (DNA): TGTGCCAGCAGCTTAGTGCAGGACGGCAATCAGCCCCAGCATTTT. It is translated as CASSLVQDGNQPQHF. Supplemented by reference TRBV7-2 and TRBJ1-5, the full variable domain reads GAGVSQSPSNKVTEKGKDVELRCDPISGHTALYWYRQSLGQGLEFLIYFQGNSAPDKSGLPSDRFSAERTGGSVSTLTIQRTQQEDSAVYLCASSLVQDGNQPQHFGDGTRLSIL.